The 26 T cell receptor beta chains in this list originate from one sample, sequenced in a study of T cells after yellow fever vaccination. TCRdb itself ran the 5' RACE reads through MiXCR, one entry per CDR3 protein. The sample has under 700,000 distinct CDR3 sequences; around a sixth are singletons. The material was PBMCs, obtained around 5 days after the first yellow fever vaccination. The source of these receptors is a young man who received the YFV17D yellow fever vaccine.

J is TRBJ2-2 and V is TRBV9, with no clear D. Trimming took 2 bases from V and 2 from J, leaving 10 bases between them. The CDR3 is 15 amino acids. CDR1 is SGDLS and CDR2 is YYNGEE in the germline V gene. The CDR3 nucleotides read TGTGCCAGCAGCGTGGAACAGTTAAACACCGGGGAGCTGTTTTTT. This translates into CASSVEQLNTGELFF. The variable domain in full, with the rest retrieved from reference TRBV9 and TRBJ2-2, is DSGVTQTPKHLITATGQRVTLRCSPRSGDLSVYWYQQSLDQGLQFLIQYYNGEERAKGNILERFSAQQFPDLHSELNLSSLELGDSALYFCASSVEQLNTGELFFGEGSRLTVL.

This clonotype turned up a few times. This chain uses TRBV7-9 with TRBJ1-4; TRBD1 agrees at 7 bases. CDR3 length: 14 amino acids. Unmatched junction bases numbered 8, after V lost 5 bases and J lost 8 bases. Germline CDR1 and CDR2: SEHNR and FQNEAQ (reference sequence). The CDR3 DNA sequence: TGTGCCAGCAGCCCCCGTGGGGACAGAGAAAAACTGTTTTTT. Translation: CASSPRGDREKLFF.

The chain recombines TRBV5-6 with TRBJ2-6; D tentatively fits TRBD1 or TRBD2 (5 bases each). CDR3 length equals 14 residues. V was cut by 1 base and J by 11 bases, with 13 bases left in between. Germline lookup yields CDR1 SGHDT and CDR2 YYEEEE. CDR3 bases: TGTGCCAGCAGCTTGAGCCAGGGAGTAGACGTCCTGACTTTC. Translating gives CASSLSQGVDVLTF.

This clonotype was counted a few times. The chain is built from TRBV6-2 or TRBV6-3 and TRBJ2-2; the match to TRBD1 covers 7 bases. Germline trimming cut 6 bases from V and 5 bases from J; bases unmatched to any gene: 9. Germline V gene data show CDR1 as MNHEY and CDR2 as SVGEGT. The CDR3 loop spans 15 amino acids. CDR3 in DNA: TGTGCCAGCAGGCGACAGGGCGTTTCGACCGGGGAGCTGTTTTTT. Encoded protein: CASRRQGVSTGELFF.

The chain's CDR3 is CASSERQYQETQYF. CDR3 bases: TGCGCCAGCAGCGAGAGACAGTACCAAGAGACCCAGTACTTC. The rearrangement joins TRBV5-1 to TRBJ2-5; D might be TRBD1 (5 bases). The ends were cut back, 4 bases at V and 0 bases at J, with 10 bases in the middle. The CDR3 consists of 14 residues. Germline V gives CDR1 SGHRS, CDR2 YFSETQ.

J is TRBJ2-7 and V is TRBV6-2 or TRBV6-3; D is uncertain. V was clipped by 11 bases and J by 4 bases, with 18 bases between them. Germline assignment: CDR1 MNHEY and CDR2 SVGEGT. CDR3 size: 13 residues. The CDR3 is CAPGRGSLYEQYV. In DNA form, the CDR3 reads TGTGCCCCTGGCAGAGGCTCGCTTTACGAGCAGTACGTC.

V gene TRBV4-3 combines with J gene TRBJ2-1, with 7 nucleotides matching TRBD2. The length of the CDR3 is 14 residues. V trimming: 4 bases; J trimming: 5 bases; junction bases outside the gene matches: 5. Germline loops: CDR1 LGHNA, CDR2 YSLEER. CDR3 residues: CASSLWGGDNEQFF. CDR3 nucleotides: TGCGCCAGCAGCCTCTGGGGGGGGGACAATGAGCAGTTCTTC.

The V call is TRBV5-5, the J call TRBJ1-1; D is unresolved. Between the trimmed V and J ends, which lost 0 bases and 8 bases, there was a span of 14 bases. Germline assignment: CDR1 SGHKS and CDR2 YYEKEE (reference sequence). The CDR3 is made up of 14 amino acids. The CDR3 sequence: CASSLELYSREAFF. Here the CDR3 DNA reads TGTGCCAGCAGCTTGGAATTATATTCCAGGGAAGCTTTCTTT.

The chain couples TRBV20-1 to TRBJ1-1; possibly TRBD1 for D (6 bases). This CDR3 comprises 13 residues. The V gene's germline CDR1 is DFQATT and CDR2 SNEGSKA (reference sequence). CDR3 amino acids: CSLTGPMNTEAFF. CDR3 DNA: TGCAGCCTGACAGGACCCATGAACACTGAAGCTTTCTTT.

This chain connects TRBV9 to TRBJ2-1, with 8 nucleotides matching TRBD2. The length of the CDR3 is 14 residues. The trim removed 0 bases at V and 7 bases at J, leaving 3 bases unmatched. CDR1 SGDLS and CDR2 YYNGEE come from the germline V gene. The DNA of the CDR3 is TGTGCCAGCAGCGTAGGGCGGGGGGTAAATGAGCAGTTCTTC. Its translation is CASSVGRGVNEQFF. The full variable domain, its missing parts supplied by reference TRBV9 and TRBJ2-1, is DSGVTQTPKHLITATGQRVTLRCSPRSGDLSVYWYQQSLDQGLQFLIQYYNGEERAKGNILERFSAQQFPDLHSELNLSSLELGDSALYFCASSVGRGVNEQFFGPGTRLTVL.

This clonotype was seen a handful of times. The V and J genes are TRBV20-1 and TRBJ1-1, with 7 bases lining up with TRBD1. Unmatched junction bases numbered 5, after V lost 1 base and J lost 3 bases. Germline V gene sequence: CDR1 DFQATT, CDR2 SNEGSKA (reference sequence). The CDR3 loop spans 14 amino acids. The chain's CDR3 is CSARGRQGYTEAFF. The CDR3 nucleotides read TGCAGTGCTAGAGGTCGACAGGGCTACACTGAAGCTTTCTTT.

The chain carries TRBV2 and TRBJ1-1; no clear D. The CDR3 spans 13 residues. Trimming took 8 bases from V and 7 from J, leaving 17 bases between them. Germline V gene lookup returns CDR1 SNHLY and CDR2 FYNNEI. CDR3 in amino acids: CASHIVRDGEAFF. In DNA form, the CDR3 reads TGTGCCAGCCACATAGTTAGAGATGGTGAAGCTTTCTTT.

This clonotype was observed a few times. The chain couples TRBV10-3 to TRBJ2-1; the match to TRBD2 covers 10 bases. The germline V gene has CDR1 ENHRY and CDR2 SYGVKD. With V trimmed by 0 bases and J by 5 bases, 4 bases remained unmatched. CDR3 length: 16 amino acids. CDR3 sequence reads: CAISESLAGADNEQFF. The DNA for the CDR3 is TGTGCCATCAGTGAGTCGCTAGCGGGGGCCGACAATGAGCAGTTCTTC.

The rearrangement links TRBV4-3 to TRBJ2-2, with 9 positions matching TRBD2. This CDR3 region has 15 residues. V lost 4 bases to trimming and J lost 8 bases; unmatched junction nucleotides: 8. Germline V CDR1 and CDR2: LGHNA, YSLEER. The CDR3 DNA reads TGCGCCAGCAGCCCCGGGACTAGCCATTCAGGGGAGCTGTTTTTT. Translation: CASSPGTSHSGELFF.

This clonotype was detected a few times. V gene TRBV7-2 combines with J gene TRBJ2-3, with 12 bases fitting TRBD2. Germline CDR1 and CDR2: SGHTA and FQGNSA. After removal of 4 bases from V and 2 bases from J, the junction contained 4 bases not matched to a gene. The CDR3 covers 16 residues. The CDR3 region is CASSSLAGGTTDTQYF. The CDR3 DNA is TGTGCCAGCAGCTCTCTAGCGGGGGGGACCACAGATACGCAGTATTTT.

This clonotype was observed a handful of times. J is TRBJ2-3 and V is TRBV20-1; 10 positions match TRBD2. CDR3 size: 13 residues. The germline V gene encodes CDR1 DFQATT and CDR2 SNEGSKA (reference sequence). V was pared by 5 bases and J by 5 bases, with 4 bases of the junction left unmatched. CDR3 bases: TGCAGTGCTGTAGCGGGGGGAAAAGATACGCAGTATTTT. As protein: CSAVAGGKDTQYF.

This clonotype has a handful of counts. V and J are TRBV5-6 and TRBJ2-1; 9 nucleotides align to TRBD2. This CDR3 comprises 16 residues. V lost 4 bases and J lost 4; bases outside the gene matches: 9. The germline CDR1 and CDR2 sequences are SGHDT and YYEEEE. CDR3 sequence (DNA): TGTGCCAGCAGCCGGGGGACTAGCTTCATGTACAATGAGCAGTTCTTC. This encodes CASSRGTSFMYNEQFF.

This clonotype was counted only a few times. The rearrangement links TRBV28 to TRBJ1-4, with 8 bases that match TRBD1. The germline V gene has CDR1 MDHEN and CDR2 SYDVKM. This CDR3 region has 14 residues. Losses at the gene ends were 4 bases for V and 6 bases for J; bases not matched to a gene: 4. CDR3 nucleotide sequence: TGTGCCAGCAGTTCCAGGGGGCTTGATGAAAAACTGTTTTTT. Its protein product is CASSSRGLDEKLFF.

This clonotype has a handful of counts. This sequence joins TRBV18 and TRBJ2-4, with unresolved D. There are 14 residues in the CDR3. Trimming took off 3 bases at V and 4 bases at J, with 10 bases between the two ends. Germline V gives CDR1 KGHSH, CDR2 LQKENI. The CDR3 sequence: CASSPPVGKNIQYF. In nucleotides, the CDR3 is TGTGCCAGCTCACCCCCCGTCGGTAAAAACATTCAGTACTTC.

This clonotype has only a few counts. The genes are TRBV6-1 and TRBJ1-2; D is unclear. Trimming pared 8 bases from V and 4 bases from J, leaving 20 bases between. Germline assignment: CDR1 MNHNS and CDR2 SASEGT. This CDR3 has 15 amino acids. The CDR3 nucleotides are TGTGCCAGCTTCTACCATTTCAGCGGAACCTATGGCTACACCTTC. It encodes CASFYHFSGTYGYTF.

This rearrangement joins TRBV4-1 to TRBJ2-5; possible D gene TRBD1, 6 bases. The CDR3 consists of 13 residues. V lost 6 bases, J lost 5 bases, and 13 bases lay in between. Per germline, CDR1 MGHRA and CDR2 YSYEKL. CDR3 sequence reads: CASSRGHRETQYF. In DNA, the CDR3 is TGCGCCAGCAGTAGGGGACATCGGGAGACCCAGTACTTC.

The V gene is TRBV6-1, the J gene TRBJ2-7, with D maybe TRBD1 (6 bases). The CDR3 extends over 14 amino acids. Trimming stripped 4 bases from V and 0 bases from J, with 10 bases between. Germline CDR1 reads MNHNS; CDR2 reads SASEGT. The CDR3 protein is CASSVTGSSYEQYF. CDR3 nucleotide sequence: TGTGCCAGCAGTGTAACAGGGAGCTCCTACGAGCAGTACTTC.

This clonotype was found a few times. The genes are TRBV6-6 and TRBJ1-1; D unresolved. Per germline, CDR1 MNHNY and CDR2 SVGAGI (reference sequence). This CDR3 is 13 amino acids long. V was cut by 5 bases and J by 5 bases, with 12 bases left in between. The CDR3 region is CASSDQVATEAFF. The CDR3 DNA reads as TGTGCCAGCAGTGATCAGGTAGCAACTGAAGCTTTCTTT.

This chain uses TRBV4-1 with TRBJ1-6; D is uncertain. CDR1 MGHRA and CDR2 YSYEKL come from the germline V gene. V lost 1 base to trimming and J lost 12 bases, with 22 bases between them. The CDR3 is 17 amino acids. The CDR3 DNA follows: TGCGCCAGCAGCCAAGCCGACGGGAGTCCAGGTTCAAAACCCCTCCACTTT. Protein: CASSQADGSPGSKPLHF.

V is TRBV20-1 and J is TRBJ2-1; weak D call: TRBD1 (6 bases). CDR1 is DFQATT, CDR2 SNEGSKA, per germline (reference sequence). V dropped 6 bases and J dropped 0 bases, with 12 bases sitting between them. The CDR3 is 14 residues long. This CDR3 is CSAVRGTSYNEQFF. The CDR3 DNA is TGCAGTGCAGTTAGGGGGACCTCCTACAATGAGCAGTTCTTC.

The chain carries TRBV7-6 and TRBJ2-3; D gene ambiguous. The V gene's germline CDR1 is SGHVS and CDR2 FNYEAQ. The length of the CDR3 is 14 residues. V lost 0 bases to trimming and J lost 4 bases, with 8 bases between them. The DNA for the CDR3 is TGTGCCAGCAGCTTAGCTCCTCAATCAGATACGCAGTATTTT. The encoded protein is CASSLAPQSDTQYF.